This TCR beta chain was recovered during a study of identical twins. Germline V gene lookup returns CDR1 DFQATT and CDR2 SNEGSKA (reference sequence). This CDR3 is built from 13 residues. V shed 3 bases and J shed 0 bases, with 8 bases lying between them. Each CDR3 protein is one row after TCRdb ran MiXCR on the 5' RACE reads. This sample has fewer than 650,000 distinct CDR3 sequences, with roughly 6.6% found just once. The data also belong to a second study, concerning yellow fever vaccine responses in identical twins. That work contributes: Twins showed a vaccine T cell response that reportedly seemed partly convergent, partly personalized.

This TCR was recovered from a woman aged 18 to 35 in good health. Sequencing used PBMCs. V gene TRBV20-1 combines with J gene TRBJ1-1; a possible D gene is TRBD1 (6 bases). CDR3 residues: CSARDRLNTEAFF. The CDR3 DNA reads TGCAGTGCTAGGGACAGATTGAACACTGAAGCTTTCTTT.